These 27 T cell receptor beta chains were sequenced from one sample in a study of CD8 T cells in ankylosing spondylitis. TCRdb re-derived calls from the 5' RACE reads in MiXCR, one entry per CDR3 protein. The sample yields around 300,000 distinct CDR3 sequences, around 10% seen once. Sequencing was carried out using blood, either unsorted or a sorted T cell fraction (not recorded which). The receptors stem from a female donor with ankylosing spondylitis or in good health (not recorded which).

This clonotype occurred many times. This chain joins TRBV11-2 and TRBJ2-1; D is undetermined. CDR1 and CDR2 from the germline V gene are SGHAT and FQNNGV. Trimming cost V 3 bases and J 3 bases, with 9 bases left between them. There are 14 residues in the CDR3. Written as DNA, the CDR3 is TGTGCCAGCAGCTTTACGGTGGACTACAATGAGCAGTTCTTC. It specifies CASSFTVDYNEQFF.

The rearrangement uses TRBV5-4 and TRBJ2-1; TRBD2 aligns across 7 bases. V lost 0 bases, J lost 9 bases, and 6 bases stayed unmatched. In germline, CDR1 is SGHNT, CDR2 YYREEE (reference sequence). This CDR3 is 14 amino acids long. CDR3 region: CASSLAGGLGEQFF. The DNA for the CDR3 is TGTGCCAGCAGCTTGGCCGGGGGGTTGGGTGAGCAGTTCTTC.

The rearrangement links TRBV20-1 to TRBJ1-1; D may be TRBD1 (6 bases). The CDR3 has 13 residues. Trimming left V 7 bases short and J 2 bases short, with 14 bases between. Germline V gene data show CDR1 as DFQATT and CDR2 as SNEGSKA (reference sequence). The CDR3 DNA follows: TGCAGTGTTCTGACAGGAGCTAACACTGAAGCTTTCTTT. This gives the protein CSVLTGANTEAFF.

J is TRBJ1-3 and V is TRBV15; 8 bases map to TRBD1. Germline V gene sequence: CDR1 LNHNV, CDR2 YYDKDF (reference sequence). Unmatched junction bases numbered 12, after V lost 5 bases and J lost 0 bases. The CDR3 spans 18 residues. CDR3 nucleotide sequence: TGTGCCACCAGCCGACGAGGGACAGGCGTTTTCTCTGGAAACACCATATATTTT. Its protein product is CATSRRGTGVFSGNTIYF.

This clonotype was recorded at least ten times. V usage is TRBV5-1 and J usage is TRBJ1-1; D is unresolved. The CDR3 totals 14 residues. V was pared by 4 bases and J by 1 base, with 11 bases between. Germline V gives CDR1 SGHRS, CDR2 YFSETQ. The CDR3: CASSRGHPNTEAFF. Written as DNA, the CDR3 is TGCGCCAGCAGCCGCGGTCATCCGAACACTGAAGCTTTCTTT. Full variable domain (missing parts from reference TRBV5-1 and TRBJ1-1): KAGVTQTPRYLIKTRGQQVTLSCSPISGHRSVSWYQQTPGQGLQFLFEYFSETQRNKGNFPGRFSGRQFSNSRSEMNVSTLELGDSALYLCASSRGHPNTEAFFGQGTRLTVV.

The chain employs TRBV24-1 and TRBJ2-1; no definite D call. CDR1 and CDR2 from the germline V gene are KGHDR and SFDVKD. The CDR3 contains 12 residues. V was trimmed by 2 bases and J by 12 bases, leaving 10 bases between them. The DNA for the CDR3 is TGTGCCACCAGTGATTCCCCACGACCGCAGTTCTTC. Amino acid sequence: CATSDSPRPQFF.

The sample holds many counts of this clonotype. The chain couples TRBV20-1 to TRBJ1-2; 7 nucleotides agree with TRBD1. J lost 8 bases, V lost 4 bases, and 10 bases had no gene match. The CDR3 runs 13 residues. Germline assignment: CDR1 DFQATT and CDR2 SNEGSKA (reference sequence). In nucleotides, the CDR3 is TGCAGTGCTATATCGACAGGGTCGGGGGGCTACACCTTC. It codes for CSAISTGSGGYTF.

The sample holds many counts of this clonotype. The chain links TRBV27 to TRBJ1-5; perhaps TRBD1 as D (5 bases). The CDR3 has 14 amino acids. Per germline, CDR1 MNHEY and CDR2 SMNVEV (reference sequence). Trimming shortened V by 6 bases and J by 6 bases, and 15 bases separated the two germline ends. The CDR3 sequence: CASSPGTPSQPQHF. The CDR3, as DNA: TGTGCCAGCAGCCCCGGGACCCCGAGTCAGCCCCAGCATTTT.

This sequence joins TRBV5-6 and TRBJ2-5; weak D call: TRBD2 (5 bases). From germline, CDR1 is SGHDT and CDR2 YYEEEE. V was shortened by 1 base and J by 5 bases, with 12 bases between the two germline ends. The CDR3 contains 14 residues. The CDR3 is CASSLLPGLETQYF. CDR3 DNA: TGTGCCAGCAGCTTGCTCCCGGGGTTGGAGACCCAGTACTTC.

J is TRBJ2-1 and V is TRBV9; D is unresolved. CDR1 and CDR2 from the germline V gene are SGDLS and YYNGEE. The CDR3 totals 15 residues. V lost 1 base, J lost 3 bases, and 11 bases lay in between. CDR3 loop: CASSVPGSVYNEQFF. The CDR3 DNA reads TGTGCCAGCAGCGTACCGGGTTCCGTCTACAATGAGCAGTTCTTC.

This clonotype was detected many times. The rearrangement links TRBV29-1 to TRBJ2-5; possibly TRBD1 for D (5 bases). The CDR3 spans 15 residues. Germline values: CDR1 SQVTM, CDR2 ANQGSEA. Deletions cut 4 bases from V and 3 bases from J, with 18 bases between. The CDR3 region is CSVVKPGLPKETQYF. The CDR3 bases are TGCAGCGTTGTGAAGCCAGGGCTCCCCAAAGAGACCCAGTACTTC.

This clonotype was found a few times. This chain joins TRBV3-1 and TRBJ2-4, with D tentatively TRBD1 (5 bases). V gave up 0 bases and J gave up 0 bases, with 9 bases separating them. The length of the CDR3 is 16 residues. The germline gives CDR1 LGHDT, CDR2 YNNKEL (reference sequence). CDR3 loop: CASSQDRQLAKNIQYF. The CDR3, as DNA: TGTGCCAGCAGCCAAGATCGACAGTTAGCCAAAAACATTCAGTACTTC.

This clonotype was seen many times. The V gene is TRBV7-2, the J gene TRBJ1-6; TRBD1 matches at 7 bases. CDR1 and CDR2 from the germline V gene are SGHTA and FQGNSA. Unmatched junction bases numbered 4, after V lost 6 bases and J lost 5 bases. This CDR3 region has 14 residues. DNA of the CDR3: TGTGCCAGCAGAAAGGGACAGAATAATTCACCCCTCCACTTT. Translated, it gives CASRKGQNNSPLHF.

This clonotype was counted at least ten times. Written as DNA, the CDR3 is TGTGCCGCCTTGAAAGGGCAGGGCTCTGGCTACACCTTC. Protein product: CAALKGQGSGYTF. This chain joins TRBV10-3 and TRBJ1-2; possible D gene TRBD1, 5 bases. V lost 11 bases and J lost 7, with 20 bases in between. Looked up from germline, CDR1 is ENHRY and CDR2 is SYGVKD. The CDR3 consists of 13 residues.

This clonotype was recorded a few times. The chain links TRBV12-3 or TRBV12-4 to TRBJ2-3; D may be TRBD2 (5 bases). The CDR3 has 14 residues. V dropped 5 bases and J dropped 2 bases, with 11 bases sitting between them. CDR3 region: CASSPPRVTDTQYF. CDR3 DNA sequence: TGTGCCAGCAGTCCCCCGCGGGTCACAGATACGCAGTATTTT.

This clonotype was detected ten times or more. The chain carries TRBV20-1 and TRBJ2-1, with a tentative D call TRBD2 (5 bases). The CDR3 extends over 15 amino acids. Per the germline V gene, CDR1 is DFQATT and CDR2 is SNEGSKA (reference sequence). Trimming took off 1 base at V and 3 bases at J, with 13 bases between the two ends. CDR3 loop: CSARGAGGNYNEQFF. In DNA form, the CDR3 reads TGCAGTGCTAGAGGGGCGGGCGGAAACTACAATGAGCAGTTCTTC.

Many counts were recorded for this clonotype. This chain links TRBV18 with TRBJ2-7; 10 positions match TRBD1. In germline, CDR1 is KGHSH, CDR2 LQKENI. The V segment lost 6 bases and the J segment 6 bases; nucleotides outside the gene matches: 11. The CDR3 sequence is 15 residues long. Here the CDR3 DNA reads TGTGCCAGCTCGAGGGACAGGGGATCCGGTAGCGAGCAGTACTTC. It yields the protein CASSRDRGSGSEQYF.

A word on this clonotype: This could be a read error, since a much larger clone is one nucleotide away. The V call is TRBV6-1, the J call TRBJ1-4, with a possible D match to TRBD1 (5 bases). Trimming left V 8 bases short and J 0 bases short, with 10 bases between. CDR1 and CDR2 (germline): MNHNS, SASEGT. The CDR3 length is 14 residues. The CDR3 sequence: CASARTTTNEKLFF. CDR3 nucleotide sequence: TGTGCCAGCGCTCGGACAACAACTAATGAAAAACTGTTTTTT.

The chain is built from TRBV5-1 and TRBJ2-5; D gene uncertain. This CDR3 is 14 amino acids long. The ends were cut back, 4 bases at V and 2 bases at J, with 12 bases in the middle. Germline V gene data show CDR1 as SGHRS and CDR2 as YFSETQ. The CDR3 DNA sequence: TGCGCCAGCAGCCCCACCCTCAGACAAGAGACCCAGTACTTC. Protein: CASSPTLRQETQYF.

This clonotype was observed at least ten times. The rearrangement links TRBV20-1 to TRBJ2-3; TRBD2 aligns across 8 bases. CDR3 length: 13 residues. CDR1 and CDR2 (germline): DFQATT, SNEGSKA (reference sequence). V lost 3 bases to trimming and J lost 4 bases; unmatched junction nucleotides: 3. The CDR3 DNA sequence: TGCAGTGCTAGTAGCGGGAACGCAGATACGCAGTATTTT. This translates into CSASSGNADTQYF.

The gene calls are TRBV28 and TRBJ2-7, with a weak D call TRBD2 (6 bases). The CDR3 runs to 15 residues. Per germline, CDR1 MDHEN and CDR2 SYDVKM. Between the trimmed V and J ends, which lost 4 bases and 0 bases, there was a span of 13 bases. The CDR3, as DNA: TGTGCCAGCAGTTCGGGGTTGACTAGCTCCTACGAGCAGTACTTC. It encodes CASSSGLTSSYEQYF.

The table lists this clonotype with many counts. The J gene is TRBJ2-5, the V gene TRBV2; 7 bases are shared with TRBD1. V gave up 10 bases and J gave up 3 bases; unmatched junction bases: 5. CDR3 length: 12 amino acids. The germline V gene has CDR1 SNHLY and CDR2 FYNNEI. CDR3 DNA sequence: TGTGCCATAGGGGACAGCGAAGAGACCCAGTACTTC. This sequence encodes CAIGDSEETQYF.

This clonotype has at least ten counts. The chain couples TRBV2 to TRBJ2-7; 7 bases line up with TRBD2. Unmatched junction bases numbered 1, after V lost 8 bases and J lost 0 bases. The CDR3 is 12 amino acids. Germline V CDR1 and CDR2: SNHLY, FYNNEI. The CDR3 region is CASLAASYEQYF. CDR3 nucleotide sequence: TGTGCCAGCCTAGCGGCCTCCTACGAGCAGTACTTC.

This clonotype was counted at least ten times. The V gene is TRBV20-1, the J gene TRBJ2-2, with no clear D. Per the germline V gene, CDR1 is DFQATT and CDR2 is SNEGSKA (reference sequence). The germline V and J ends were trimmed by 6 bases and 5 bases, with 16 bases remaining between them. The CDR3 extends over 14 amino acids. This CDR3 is CSAYRPGWTGELFF. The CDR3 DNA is TGCAGTGCGTATCGGCCGGGTTGGACCGGGGAGCTGTTTTTT.

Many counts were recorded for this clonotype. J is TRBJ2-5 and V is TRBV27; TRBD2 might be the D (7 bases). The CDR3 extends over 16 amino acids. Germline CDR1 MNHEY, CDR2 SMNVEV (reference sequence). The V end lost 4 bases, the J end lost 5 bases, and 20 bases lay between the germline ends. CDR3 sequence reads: CASSSPRGGRRETQYF. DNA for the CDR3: TGTGCCAGCAGTTCCCCCAGGGGCGGGAGAAGGGAGACCCAGTACTTC.

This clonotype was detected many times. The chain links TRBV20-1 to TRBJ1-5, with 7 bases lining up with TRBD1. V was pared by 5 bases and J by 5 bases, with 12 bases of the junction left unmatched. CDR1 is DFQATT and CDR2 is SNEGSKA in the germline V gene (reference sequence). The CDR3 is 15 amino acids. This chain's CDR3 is CSAPRSGGNDQPQHF. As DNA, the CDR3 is TGCAGTGCTCCCAGGTCAGGGGGGAACGATCAGCCCCAGCATTTT.

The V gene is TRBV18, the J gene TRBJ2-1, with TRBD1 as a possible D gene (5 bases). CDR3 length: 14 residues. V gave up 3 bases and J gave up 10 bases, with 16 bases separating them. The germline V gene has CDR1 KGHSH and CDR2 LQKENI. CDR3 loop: CASSPTGGAGEQFF. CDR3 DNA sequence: TGTGCCAGCTCACCCACGGGTGGGGCAGGAGAGCAGTTCTTC.